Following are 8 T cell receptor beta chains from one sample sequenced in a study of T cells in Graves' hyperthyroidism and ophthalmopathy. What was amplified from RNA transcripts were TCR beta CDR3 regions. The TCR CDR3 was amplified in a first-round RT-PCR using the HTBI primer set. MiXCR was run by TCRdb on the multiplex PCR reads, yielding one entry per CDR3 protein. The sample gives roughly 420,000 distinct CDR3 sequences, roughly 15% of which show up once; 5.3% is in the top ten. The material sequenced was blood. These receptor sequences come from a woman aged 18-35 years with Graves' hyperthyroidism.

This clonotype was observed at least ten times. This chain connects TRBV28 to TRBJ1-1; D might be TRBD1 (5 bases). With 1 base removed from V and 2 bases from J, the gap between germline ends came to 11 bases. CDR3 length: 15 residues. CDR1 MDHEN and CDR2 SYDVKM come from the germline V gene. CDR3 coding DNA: TGTGCCAGCAGTTTATTTCAGGGTGTAAACACTGAAGCTTTCTTT. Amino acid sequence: CASSLFQGVNTEAFF. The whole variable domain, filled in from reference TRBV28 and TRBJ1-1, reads DVKVTQSSRYLVKRTGEKVFLECVQDMDHENMFWYRQDPGLGLRLIYFSYDVKMKEKGDIPEGYSVSREKKERFSLILESASTNQTSMYLCASSLFQGVNTEAFFGQGTRLTVV.

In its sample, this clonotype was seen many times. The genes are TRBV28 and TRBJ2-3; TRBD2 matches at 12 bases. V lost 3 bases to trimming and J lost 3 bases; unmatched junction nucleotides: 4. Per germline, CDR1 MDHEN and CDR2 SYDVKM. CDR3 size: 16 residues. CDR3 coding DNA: TGTGCCAGCAGTTTCCTAGCGGGAGGGCCGACAGATACGCAGTATTTT. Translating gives CASSFLAGGPTDTQYF.

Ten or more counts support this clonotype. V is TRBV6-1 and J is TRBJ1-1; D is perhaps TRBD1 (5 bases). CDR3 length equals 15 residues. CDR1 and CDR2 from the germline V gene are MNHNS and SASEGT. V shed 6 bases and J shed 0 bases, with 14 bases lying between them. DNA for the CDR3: TGTGCCAGCAGAGCAGGGCGGGTAGTGAACACTGAAGCTTTCTTT. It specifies CASRAGRVVNTEAFF.

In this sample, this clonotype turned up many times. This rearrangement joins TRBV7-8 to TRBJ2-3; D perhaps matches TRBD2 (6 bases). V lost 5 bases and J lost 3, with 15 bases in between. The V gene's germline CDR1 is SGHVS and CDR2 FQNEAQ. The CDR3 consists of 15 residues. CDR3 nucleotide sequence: TGTGCCAGCAGCCTAAGACTAGTCTTGACAGATACGCAGTATTTT. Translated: CASSLRLVLTDTQYF.

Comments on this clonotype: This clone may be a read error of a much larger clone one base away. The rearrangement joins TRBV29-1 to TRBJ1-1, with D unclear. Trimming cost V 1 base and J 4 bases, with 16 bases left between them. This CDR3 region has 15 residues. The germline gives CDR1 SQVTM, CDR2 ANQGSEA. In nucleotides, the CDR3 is TGCAGCGTTGAAGTTGACGGGCCGGGGAGCACTGAAGCTTTCTTT. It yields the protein CSVEVDGPGSTEAFF.

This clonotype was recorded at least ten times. This CDR3 is CASSRGGFEQYF. CDR3 nucleotide sequence: TGTGCCAGCAGCCGGGGAGGCTTCGAGCAGTACTTC. The J gene is TRBJ2-7, the V gene TRBV27; TRBD2 is a possible D gene (6 bases). V was shortened by 6 bases and J by 6 bases, with 12 bases between the two germline ends. The CDR3 runs 12 residues. Germline V lookup: CDR1 MNHEY, CDR2 SMNVEV (reference sequence).

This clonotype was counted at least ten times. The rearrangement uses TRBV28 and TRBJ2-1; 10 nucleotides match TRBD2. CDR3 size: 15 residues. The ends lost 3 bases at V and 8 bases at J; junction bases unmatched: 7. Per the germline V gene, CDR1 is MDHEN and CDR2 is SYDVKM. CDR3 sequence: CASSFWLAGDDEQFF. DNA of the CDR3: TGTGCCAGCAGTTTTTGGCTAGCGGGAGACGATGAGCAGTTCTTC.

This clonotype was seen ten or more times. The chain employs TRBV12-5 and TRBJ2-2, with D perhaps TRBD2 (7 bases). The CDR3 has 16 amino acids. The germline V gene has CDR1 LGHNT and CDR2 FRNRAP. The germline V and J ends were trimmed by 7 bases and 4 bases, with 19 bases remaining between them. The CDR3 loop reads CASARQTGGSTGELFF. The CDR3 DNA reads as TGTGCTAGTGCCCGACAGACAGGCGGGAGCACCGGGGAGCTGTTTTTT.